Listed below are T cell receptor beta chains from one sample, sequenced in a study of CD8 T cells in Susac syndrome. TCRdb reprocessed the immunoSEQ multiplex PCR reads via MiXCR and lists one record per CDR3 protein. In the table there are some 160,000 distinct CDR3 sequences, roughly 94% of which are singletons. Source material: CD4+ T cells from PBMCs. All receptors come from a human donor with Susac syndrome. Both conserved end residues are part of each CDR3. The D gene is left open where the match is weak. A clone size is listed for some rows: how often the clone was seen (once, few, many), or a class if it is expanded.

j_call	clone_size	v_call	d_call	cdr3_aa	cdr3_nt
TRBJ2-6	NA	TRBV5-1	TRBD1	CASSLAGGQGSGANVLTF	TGCGCCAGCAGCTTGGCCGGTGGACAGGGATCTGGGGCCAACGTCCTGACTTTC
TRBJ2-7	NA	TRBV11-2	NA	CASSSQTGSYEQYF	TGTGCCAGCAGCTCCCAGACGGGTTCGTACGAGCAGTACTTC
TRBJ2-6	NA	TRBV5-1	NA	CASSLGVISSGANVLTF	TGCGCCAGCAGCTTGGGGGTCATAAGCTCTGGGGCCAACGTCCTGACTTTC
TRBJ1-5	NA	TRBV3-1	NA	CASTASGGQPQHF	TGTGCCAGCACCGCCTCCGGCGGTCAGCCCCAGCATTTT
TRBJ1-2	NA	TRBV4-1	NA	CASRPGQTNYGYTF	TGCGCCAGCAGACCCGGACAGACTAACTATGGCTACACCTTC
TRBJ2-3	NA	TRBV7-3	TRBD2	CASSLVPGSGGTDTQYF	TGTGCCAGCAGCTTAGTTCCAGGAAGCGGGGGCACAGATACGCAGTATTTT
TRBJ2-2	once	TRBV30	NA	CAWSDPGSVGELFF	TGTGCCTGGAGTGACCCAGGGTCGGTCGGGGAGCTGTTTTTT
TRBJ1-1	NA	TRBV9	TRBD1	CASRDRRNTEAFF	TGTGCCAGCAGGGACAGGAGGAACACTGAAGCTTTCTTT
TRBJ2-7	once	TRBV12-3/TRBV12-4	NA	CASSPLAWMREQYF	TGTGCCAGCAGTCCCCTGGCCTGGATGAGGGAGCAGTACTTC
TRBJ2-5	NA	TRBV20-1	NA	CSASWGIQETQYF	TGCAGTGCTAGTTGGGGCATCCAAGAGACCCAGTACTTC
TRBJ1-2	once	TRBV29-1	NA	CSVVSQNYGYTF	TGCAGCGTTGTGTCGCAGAACTATGGCTACACCTTC
TRBJ1-2	NA	TRBV20-1	TRBD1	CSAPKEGQGSGYTF	TGCAGTGCCCCAAAGGAGGGACAGGGCAGTGGCTACACCTTC
TRBJ1-2	NA	TRBV5-5	NA	CASDGGGYGYTF	TGTGCCAGCGACGGGGGGGGATATGGCTACACCTTC
TRBJ1-5	NA	TRBV6-2/TRBV6-3	TRBD1	CASSPIDRGGNQPQHF	TGTGCCAGCAGTCCGATCGACAGGGGCGGAAATCAGCCCCAGCATTTT
TRBJ2-5	NA	TRBV5-1	TRBD2	CASCLLAGGQETQYF	TGCGCCAGCTGTCTACTAGCGGGGGGCCAAGAGACCCAGTACTTC
TRBJ2-2	NA	TRBV30	NA	CAWKQGRAGELFF	TGTGCCTGGAAACAGGGGAGGGCCGGGGAGCTGTTTTTT
TRBJ1-5	once	TRBV12-3/TRBV12-4	NA	CASSLRSAQSNQPQHF	TGTGCCAGCAGTTTGAGGTCAGCCCAGAGCAATCAGCCCCAGCATTTT
TRBJ2-7	NA	TRBV20-1	TRBD1	CSAKGPGQGYEQYF	TGCAGTGCTAAGGGCCCGGGACAGGGCTACGAGCAGTACTTC
TRBJ1-1	NA	TRBV5-1	NA	CASSKGKIPEAFF	TGCGCCAGCAGCAAGGGGAAGATACCTGAAGCTTTCTTT
TRBJ2-3	NA	TRBV5-4	TRBD1	CASSWEGQGSYSTDTQYF	TGTGCCAGCAGTTGGGAGGGACAGGGGTCTTATAGCACAGATACGCAGTATTTT
TRBJ2-7	NA	TRBV7-9	NA	CASSFLQAGSYEQYF	TGTGCCAGCAGCTTTCTGCAGGCGGGGAGTTACGAGCAGTACTTC
TRBJ1-2	NA	TRBV12-3/TRBV12-4	NA	CASRSQQGVSYGYTF	TGTGCCAGCAGGAGTCAACAGGGAGTTAGCTATGGCTACACCTTC
TRBJ2-7	NA	TRBV10-2	NA	CASSRQQGSYEQYF	TGCGCCAGCAGTCGACAACAGGGATCCTACGAGCAGTACTTC
TRBJ2-5	NA	TRBV29-1	NA	CSVAEGVVETQYF	TGCAGCGTTGCTGAGGGGGTTGTGGAGACCCAGTACTTC
TRBJ2-1	NA	TRBV20-1	NA	CSARPPPGQLEGFYNEQFF	TGCAGTGCTAGACCCCCACCCGGACAGCTCGAGGGGTTTTACAATGAGCAGTTCTTC
TRBJ2-7	NA	TRBV5-6	NA	CASSLGQRRGEQYF	TGTGCCAGCAGCTTGGGCCAACGGAGAGGTGAGCAGTACTTC
TRBJ2-5	NA	TRBV9	NA	CASSPRVGTWETQYF	TGTGCCAGCAGCCCGAGGGTGGGGACTTGGGAGACCCAGTACTTC
TRBJ1-2	NA	TRBV11-2	NA	CASSFSGTYTGYTF	TGTGCCAGCAGCTTCTCCGGGACATATACTGGCTACACCTTC
TRBJ1-1	NA	TRBV25-1	NA	CASSEFGNTEAFF	TGTGCCAGCAGTGAATTTGGGAACACTGAAGCTTTCTTT
TRBJ1-1	NA	TRBV20-1	NA	CSATGVQGTTEAFF	TGCAGTGCAACCGGGGTACAGGGTACCACTGAAGCTTTCTTT
TRBJ2-5	NA	TRBV12-3/TRBV12-4	TRBD2	CASSLSASGGQETQYF	TGTGCCAGCAGTTTGTCGGCTAGCGGGGGGCAAGAGACCCAGTACTTC
TRBJ1-2	NA	TRBV11-2	NA	CASSLGPGARGYGYTF	TGTGCCAGCAGCTTAGGGCCGGGGGCGCGGGGCTATGGCTACACCTTC
TRBJ2-2	NA	TRBV10-2	TRBD1	CASSGTASGGGELFF	TGCGCCAGCAGCGGGACAGCTAGTGGGGGCGGGGAGCTGTTTTTT
TRBJ1-2	once	TRBV2	NA	CASTLVSNYGYTF	TGTGCCAGCACCCTAGTCTCTAACTATGGCTACACCTTC
TRBJ1-2	NA	TRBV19	TRBD1	CASSAPGQGANGYTF	TGTGCCAGTAGTGCACCGGGACAGGGGGCTAATGGCTACACCTTC
TRBJ1-6	NA	TRBV7-6	NA	CASSAQANYNSPLHF	TGTGCCAGCAGCGCTCAGGCGAACTATAATTCACCCCTCCACTTT
TRBJ2-7	NA	TRBV9	NA	CASSVAGISYEQYF	TGTGCCAGCAGCGTAGCAGGGATTTCCTACGAGCAGTACTTC
TRBJ2-2	once	TRBV6-5	NA	CASSYSGLTNTGELFF	TGTGCCAGCAGTTACTCAGGGCTCACGAACACCGGGGAGCTGTTTTTT